This T cell receptor beta chain was sequenced for a study of CD8+ T cells in alopecia areata. Study-level findings and limits: With patients, TCR sharing proved less clear than in mice, a difference possibly related to HLA. Clonality exceeded that of normal scalp in lesional scalp, most notably in alopecia totalis/universalis.

The CDR3 runs to 15 residues. The germline gives CDR1 MGHRA, CDR2 YSYEKL. The V gene end was trimmed by 4 bases and the J gene end by 4 bases; junction bases not matched to a gene: 8. Peripheral blood, together with lesional scalp punch biopsies, was collected from alopecia areata patients. RNA extraction was followed by reverse transcription into cDNA, which acted as the sequencing template. Sequencing was performed with immunoSEQ multiplex PCR; in TCRdb, only in-frame clones are kept and a portion is missing. This sample yields 25,000 or so clones, of which roughly 50% are seen a single time; roughly 31% belongs to the top ten. A word on this clone: Its specificity is unknown.

The chain has TRBV4-1 and TRBJ1-2; TRBD1 agrees at 8 bases. The material sequenced was NKG2D-high CD8+ T cells sorted from blood. This clonotype originated in a human donor with alopecia areata. CDR3 in DNA: TGCGCCAGCAGCCCGAAAGGACAGGGTTCCTATGGCTACACCTTC. Translation gives CASSPKGQGSYGYTF.